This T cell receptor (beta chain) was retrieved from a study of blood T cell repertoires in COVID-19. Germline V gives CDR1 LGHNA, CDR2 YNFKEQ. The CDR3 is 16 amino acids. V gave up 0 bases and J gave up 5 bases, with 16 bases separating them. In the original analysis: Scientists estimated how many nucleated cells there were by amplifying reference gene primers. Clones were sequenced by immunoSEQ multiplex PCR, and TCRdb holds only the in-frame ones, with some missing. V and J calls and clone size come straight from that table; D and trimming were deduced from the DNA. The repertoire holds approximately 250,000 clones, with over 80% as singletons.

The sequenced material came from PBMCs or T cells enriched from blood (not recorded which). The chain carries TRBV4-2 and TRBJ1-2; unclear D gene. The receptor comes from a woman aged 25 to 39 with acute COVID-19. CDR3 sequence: CASSQDEGLVGYGYTF. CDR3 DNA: TGTGCCAGCAGCCAAGATGAAGGACTGGTGGGGTATGGCTACACCTTC.